One sample yielded the 10 T cell receptor beta chains listed below, sequenced in a study of T-cell memory formation after mild COVID-19. TCRdb reprocessed the 5' RACE reads via MiXCR and lists one record per CDR3 protein. The profile shows about 180,000 distinct CDR3 sequences, approximately 16% of them singletons. Input material: PBMCs or a T cell subset sorted from them (not recorded which). These receptors all come from an adult woman who had mild COVID-19 (a few samples of this study predate the infection). Cell type and time point are not known.

The table lists this clonotype with a few counts. The chain has TRBV20-1 and TRBJ1-2; 7 bases map to TRBD1. Germline loops: CDR1 DFQATT, CDR2 SNEGSKA (reference sequence). The CDR3 has 14 amino acids. V lost 6 bases and J lost 6; bases outside the gene matches: 13. The CDR3 DNA is TGCAGTGCCTACACCCTAACGCAGGGGGATGGCTACACCTTC. It yields the protein CSAYTLTQGDGYTF.

This clonotype was observed a few times. V gene TRBV10-3 combines with J gene TRBJ2-3; D is uncertain. CDR3 size: 17 residues. Between the trimmed V and J ends, which lost 4 bases and 5 bases, there was a span of 22 bases. In germline, CDR1 is ENHRY, CDR2 SYGVKD. The CDR3, as DNA: TGTGCCATCAGTGGACCAATCCGGGCTCCAATTATAGATACGCAGTATTTT. Translating gives CAISGPIRAPIIDTQYF.

The chain is built from TRBV6-2 or TRBV6-3 and TRBJ2-1; 9 positions agree with TRBD2. This CDR3 has 16 amino acids. After removal of 3 bases from V and 1 base from J, the junction contained 4 bases not matched to a gene. In germline, CDR1 is MNHEY, CDR2 SVGEGT. CDR3 DNA sequence: TGTGCCAGCAGTTATCCCCTAGCGGGGTCCTACAATGAGCAGTTCTTC. It specifies CASSYPLAGSYNEQFF.

The chain joins TRBV6-5 to TRBJ1-1, with no clear D. The CDR3 contains 15 residues. V shed 3 bases and J shed 1 base, with 12 bases lying between them. Germline V gene sequence: CDR1 MNHEY, CDR2 SVGAGI. CDR3 region: CASSYGRLGNTEAFF. The CDR3 nucleotides are TGTGCCAGCAGTTATGGGAGGCTCGGGAACACTGAAGCTTTCTTT.

This clonotype was picked up a small number of times. The chain has TRBV24-1 and TRBJ2-7; D remains unclear. Germline V gene data show CDR1 as KGHDR and CDR2 as SFDVKD. This CDR3 contains 15 residues. The V end lost 8 bases, the J end lost 9 bases, and 25 bases lay between the germline ends. The CDR3 nucleotides read TGTGCCACCATCAAAAACGGCTTGGGAAACTTAGGGCAGTACTTC. It yields the protein CATIKNGLGNLGQYF.

The chain recombines TRBV18 with TRBJ2-5; possible D gene TRBD2, 5 bases. Between the trimmed V and J ends, which lost 3 bases and 5 bases, there was a span of 16 bases. This CDR3 has 15 amino acids. Germline V CDR1 and CDR2: KGHSH, LQKENI. CDR3 residues: CASSPQSGRGETQYF. For the CDR3, the DNA is TGTGCCAGCTCACCCCAGTCCGGACGGGGTGAGACCCAGTACTTC. Based on the CDR3 plus reference TRBV18 and TRBJ2-5, the full variable domain is NAGVMQNPRHLVRRRGQEARLRCSPMKGHSHVYWYRQLPEEGLKFMVYLQKENIIDESGMPKERFSAEFPKEGPSILRIQQVVRGDSAAYFCASSPQSGRGETQYFGPGTRLLVL.

This clonotype was observed a handful of times. The J gene is TRBJ2-7, the V gene TRBV20-1; D call uncertain. V gave up 6 bases and J gave up 3 bases, with 12 bases separating them. Germline V gene sequence: CDR1 DFQATT, CDR2 SNEGSKA (reference sequence). There are 12 residues in the CDR3. The CDR3 loop is CSAGKWDYEQYF. The CDR3, as DNA: TGCAGTGCGGGAAAGTGGGACTACGAGCAGTACTTC.

This chain links TRBV5-1 with TRBJ2-5, with D unresolved. The V end was cut by 5 bases, the J end by 5 bases, with 16 bases between. This CDR3 spans 14 amino acids. Germline V gene lookup returns CDR1 SGHRS and CDR2 YFSETQ. CDR3 residues: CASSRTDKAETQYF. DNA of the CDR3: TGCGCCAGCAGTCGCACAGATAAGGCGGAGACCCAGTACTTC.

This clonotype was observed a few times. This CDR3 reads CASSSLAGATPYEQYF. The CDR3 coding sequence is TGTGCCAGCAGCTCCCTAGCGGGAGCCACTCCTTACGAGCAGTACTTC. J is TRBJ2-7 and V is TRBV6-2 or TRBV6-3, with 10 bases identical to TRBD2. The V gene end was trimmed by 6 bases and the J gene end by 4 bases; junction bases not matched to a gene: 12. The CDR3 length is 16 residues. CDR1 is MNHEY and CDR2 is SVGEGT in the germline V gene.

This clonotype was seen more than once but under ten times. The chain links TRBV4-1 to TRBJ1-5; D perhaps matches TRBD1 (6 bases). Germline CDR1 reads MGHRA; CDR2 reads YSYEKL. This CDR3 contains 15 residues. Trimming left V 0 bases short and J 3 bases short, with 9 bases between. The CDR3, as DNA: TGCGCCAGCAGCCAAGACGGACAGCTCAATCAGCCCCAGCATTTT. Amino acids: CASSQDGQLNQPQHF.